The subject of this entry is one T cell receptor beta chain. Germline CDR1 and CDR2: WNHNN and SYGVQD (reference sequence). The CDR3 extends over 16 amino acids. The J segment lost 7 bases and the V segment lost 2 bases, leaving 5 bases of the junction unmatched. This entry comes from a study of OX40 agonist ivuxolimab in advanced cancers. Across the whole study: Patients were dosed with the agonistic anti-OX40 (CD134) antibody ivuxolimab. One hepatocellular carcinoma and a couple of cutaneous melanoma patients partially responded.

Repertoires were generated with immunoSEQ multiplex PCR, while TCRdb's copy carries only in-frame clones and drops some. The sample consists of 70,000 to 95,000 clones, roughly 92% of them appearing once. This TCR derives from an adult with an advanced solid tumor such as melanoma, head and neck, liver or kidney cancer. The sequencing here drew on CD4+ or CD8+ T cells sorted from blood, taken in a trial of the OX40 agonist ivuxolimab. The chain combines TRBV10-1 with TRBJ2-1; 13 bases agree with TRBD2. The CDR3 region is CASSEQLAGGRNEQFF. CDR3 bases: TGCGCCAGCAGTGAGCAACTAGCGGGAGGGAGGAATGAGCAGTTCTTC.